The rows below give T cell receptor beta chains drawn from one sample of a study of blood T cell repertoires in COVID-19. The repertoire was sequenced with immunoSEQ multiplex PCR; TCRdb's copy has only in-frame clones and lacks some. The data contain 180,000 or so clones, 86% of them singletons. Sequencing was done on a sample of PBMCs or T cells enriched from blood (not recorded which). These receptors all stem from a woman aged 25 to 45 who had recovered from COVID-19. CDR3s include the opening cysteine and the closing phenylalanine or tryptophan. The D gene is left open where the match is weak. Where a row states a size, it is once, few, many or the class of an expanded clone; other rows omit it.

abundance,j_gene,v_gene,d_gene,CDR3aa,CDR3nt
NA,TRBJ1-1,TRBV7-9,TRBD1,CASSPRTGSINTEAFF,TGTGCCAGCAGCCCCCGGACAGGGTCGATAAACACTGAAGCTTTCTTT
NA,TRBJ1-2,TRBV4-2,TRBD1,CASSPTTGSGYTF,TGTGCCAGCAGCCCAACGACAGGGAGCGGCTACACCTTC
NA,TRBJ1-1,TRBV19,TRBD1,CASSIMGQGITEAFF,TGTGCCAGTAGTATAATGGGACAGGGCATCACTGAAGCTTTCTTT
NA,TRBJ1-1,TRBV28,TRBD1,CASSLGQINTEAFF,TGTGCCAGCAGCTTGGGACAGATTAACACTGAAGCTTTCTTT
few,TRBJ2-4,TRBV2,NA,CASSERDLTESKNIQYF,TGTGCCAGCAGTGAAAGGGACTTGACAGAGTCCAAAAACATTCAGTACTTC
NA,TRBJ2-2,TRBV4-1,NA,CASSQEMSGVGELFF,TGCGCCAGCAGCCAAGAAATGTCCGGGGTCGGGGAGCTGTTTTTT
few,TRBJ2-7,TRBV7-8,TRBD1,CASSLQGFGYEQYF,TGTGCCAGCAGCCTACAGGGGTTCGGGTACGAGCAGTACTTC
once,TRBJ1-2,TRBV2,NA,CATSDSYGYTF,TGTGCCACTTCGGACAGTTACGGCTACACCTTC
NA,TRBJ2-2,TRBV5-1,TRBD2,CASSLYPSGSDTGELFF,TGCGCCAGCAGCTTATATCCTAGCGGGAGCGACACCGGGGAGCTGTTTTTT
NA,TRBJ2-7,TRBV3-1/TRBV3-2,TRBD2,CASRRGVGVFNEQYF,TGTGCCAGCCGACGGGGGGTCGGCGTCTTCAACGAGCAGTACTTC
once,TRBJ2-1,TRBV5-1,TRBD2,CASSLYVAGGFSSWFF,TGCGCCAGCAGCTTGTATGTAGCGGGAGGCTTTAGTTCATGGTTCTTC
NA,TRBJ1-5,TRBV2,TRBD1,CASSGTGEGKNQPQHF,TGTGCCAGCAGTGGTACAGGGGAAGGTAAAAATCAGCCCCAGCATTTT
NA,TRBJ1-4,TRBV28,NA,CASSSSGHLRDEKLFF,TGTGCCAGCAGTTCGTCGGGACACTTAAGGGATGAAAAACTGTTTTTT
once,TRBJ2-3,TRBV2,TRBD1,CASRTGTGARSDTQYF,TGTGCCAGCCGAACCGGGACAGGGGCGAGATCAGATACGCAGTATTTT
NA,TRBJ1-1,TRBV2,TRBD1,CASSLEGQGTYEAFF,TGTGCCAGCAGTTTAGAGGGACAGGGAACCTATGAAGCTTTCTTT
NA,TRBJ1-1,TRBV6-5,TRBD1,CASSRTGGEAFF,TGTGCCAGCAGTAGAACAGGGGGAGAAGCTTTCTTT
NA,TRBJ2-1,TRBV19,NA,CASRDTGTYNEQFF,TGTGCCAGTAGGGATACAGGGACCTACAATGAGCAGTTCTTC
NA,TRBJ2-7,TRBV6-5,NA,CASSIGQTYEQYF,TGTGCCAGCAGTATTGGACAGACCTACGAGCAGTACTTC
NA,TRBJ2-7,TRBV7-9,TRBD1,CASSRRTGGYEQYF,TGTGCCAGCAGCAGAAGGACAGGGGGCTACGAGCAGTACTTC
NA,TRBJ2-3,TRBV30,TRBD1,CAWGSGQGKGDTQYF,TGTGCCTGGGGAAGTGGACAGGGGAAAGGAGATACGCAGTATTTT
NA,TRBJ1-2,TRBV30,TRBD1,CAWSSGGSYGYTF,TGTGCCTGGAGTTCAGGGGGTTCCTATGGCTACACCTTC
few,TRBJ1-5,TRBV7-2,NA,CASSLGGDQPQHF,TGTGCCAGCAGCTTGGGGGGGGATCAGCCCCAGCATTTT
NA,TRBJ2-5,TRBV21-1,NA,CASSKDRGQETQYF,TGTGCCAGCAGCAAAGACAGGGGTCAAGAGACCCAGTACTTC
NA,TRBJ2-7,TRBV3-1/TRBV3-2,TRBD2,CASSRTSGMYEQYF,TGTGCCAGCAGCCGGACTAGCGGGATGTACGAGCAGTACTTC